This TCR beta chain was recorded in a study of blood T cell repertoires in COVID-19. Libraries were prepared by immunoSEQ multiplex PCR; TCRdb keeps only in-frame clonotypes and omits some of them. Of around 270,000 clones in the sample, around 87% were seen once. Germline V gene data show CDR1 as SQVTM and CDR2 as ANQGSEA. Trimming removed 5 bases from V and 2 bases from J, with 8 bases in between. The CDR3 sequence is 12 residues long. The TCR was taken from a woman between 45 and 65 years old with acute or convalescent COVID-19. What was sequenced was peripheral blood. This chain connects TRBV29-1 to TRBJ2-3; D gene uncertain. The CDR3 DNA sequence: TGCAGCGTTCGGAGAGCCACAGATACGCAGTATTTT. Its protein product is CSVRRATDTQYF.